Shown below are 17 T cell receptor beta chains from a single sample sequenced in a study of blood T cell repertoires in COVID-19. TCRdb's copy holds only in-frame clones and misses some; the assay was immunoSEQ multiplex PCR. Of about 210,000 clones detected, around 84% appear once; the ten largest clones hold less than 3.5%. The sample consisted of PBMCs or T cells enriched from blood (not recorded which). The receptors come from a woman aged 25 to 39 who had been exposed to COVID-19.

The chain couples TRBV2 to TRBJ2-5; 13 nucleotides agree with TRBD2. With V trimmed by 6 bases and J by 7 bases, 8 bases remained unmatched. Germline CDR1 SNHLY, CDR2 FYNNEI. This CDR3 comprises 15 residues. CDR3 nucleotides: TGTGCCAGCAGCCAACTAGCGGGGGGGCCCGGGACCCAGTACTTC. Translated, it gives CASSQLAGGPGTQYF. The full variable domain, in which reference TRBV2 and TRBJ2-5 provide the parts outside the CDR3, is EPEVTQTPSHQVTQMGQEVILRCVPISNHLYFYWYRQILGQKVEFLVSFYNNEISEKSEIFDDQFSVERPDGSNFTLKIRSTKLEDSAMYFCASSQLAGGPGTQYFGPGTRLLVL.

The chain joins TRBV19 to TRBJ1-5; 8 positions agree with TRBD1. The V and J ends lost 3 bases and 4 bases, in that order; junction bases with no gene match: 5. The CDR3 has 15 residues. Per germline, CDR1 LNHDA and CDR2 SQIVND (reference sequence). The DNA for the CDR3 is TGTGCCAGTAGTATGCAGGGGGCGGGTAATCAGCCCCAGCATTTT. Its protein product is CASSMQGAGNQPQHF.

This clone has more than one count but fewer than ten. The rearrangement links TRBV9 to TRBJ1-4; TRBD1 matches at 8 bases. The CDR3 runs to 16 residues. Trimming took 3 bases from V and 0 from J; bases not matched to a gene: 4. The germline V gene has CDR1 SGDLS and CDR2 YYNGEE. CDR3 nucleotide sequence: TGTGCCAGCAGCGATTTACAGGGGGCAACTAATGAAAAACTGTTTTTT. This translates into CASSDLQGATNEKLFF.

The CDR3 here is CSASRSGETQYF. DNA for the CDR3: TGCAGTGCTAGTCGCTCGGGAGAGACCCAGTACTTC. The V and J genes are TRBV20-1 and TRBJ2-5; D unresolved. Trimming removed 3 bases at V and 4 bases at J, with 9 bases between. CDR1 is DFQATT and CDR2 is SNEGSKA in the germline V gene (reference sequence). The CDR3 runs to 12 residues.

V usage is TRBV18 and J usage is TRBJ1-1, with D perhaps TRBD1 (6 bases). The CDR3 runs to 14 residues. Trimming took off 4 bases at V and 5 bases at J, with 14 bases between the two ends. In germline, CDR1 is KGHSH, CDR2 LQKENI. CDR3 DNA: TGTGCCAGCTCACAAGGGGGGGTTAGGACTGAAGCTTTCTTT. Encoded protein: CASSQGGVRTEAFF. The full variable domain, in which reference TRBV18 and TRBJ1-1 provide the parts outside the CDR3, is NAGVMQNPRHLVRRRGQEARLRCSPMKGHSHVYWYRQLPEEGLKFMVYLQKENIIDESGMPKERFSAEFPKEGPSILRIQQVVRGDSAAYFCASSQGGVRTEAFFGQGTRLTVV.

The chain carries TRBV29-1 and TRBJ1-1; 7 positions agree with TRBD1. Per the germline V gene, CDR1 is SQVTM and CDR2 is ANQGSEA. The ends lost 4 bases at V and 5 bases at J; junction bases unmatched: 1. This CDR3 has 11 amino acids. The CDR3 protein is CSVGGQTEAFF. CDR3 nucleotide sequence: TGCAGCGTTGGGGGACAGACTGAAGCTTTCTTT.

V usage is TRBV10-3 and J usage is TRBJ1-1; maybe TRBD1 (6 bases). CDR1 ENHRY and CDR2 SYGVKD come from the germline V gene. With 7 bases removed from V and 5 bases from J, the gap between germline ends came to 17 bases. This CDR3 region has 14 residues. In DNA, the CDR3 is TGTGCCATCAACAGCAATGCACAGGGAACTGAAGCTTTCTTT. It codes for CAINSNAQGTEAFF.

The CDR3 region has the DNA TGTGCCACCAGTGAGAGTAGCGGGGGGTCCTACAATGAGCAGTTCTTC. Translated: CATSESSGGSYNEQFF. The chain has TRBV24-1 and TRBJ2-1, with TRBD2 identical over 10 bases. From germline, CDR1 is KGHDR and CDR2 SFDVKD. J was trimmed by 1 base and V by 4 bases; bases with no gene match: 3. The CDR3 extends over 16 amino acids.

V usage is TRBV12-3 or TRBV12-4 and J usage is TRBJ2-3, with a possible D match to TRBD1 (5 bases). This CDR3 is built from 13 residues. V was trimmed by 0 bases and J by 5 bases, leaving 6 bases between them. CDR3 region: CASSLAQGDTQYF. As DNA, the CDR3 is TGTGCCAGCAGTTTAGCGCAGGGAGATACGCAGTATTTT.

This clone was counted between two and nine times. This chain links TRBV10-2 with TRBJ2-5, with 7 bases matching TRBD2. V was pared by 7 bases and J by 1 base, with 6 bases of the junction left unmatched. From germline, CDR1 is WSHSY and CDR2 SAAADI. The CDR3 totals 14 residues. The CDR3 DNA is TGCGCCAGCAACTTAGCGGGTCTCCAAGAGACCCAGTACTTC. Translated: CASNLAGLQETQYF.

The rearrangement links TRBV18 to TRBJ2-7, with 7 bases lining up with TRBD1. The CDR3 totals 15 residues. Germline CDR1 is KGHSH and CDR2 is LQKENI. The trim removed 3 bases at V and 0 bases at J, leaving 5 bases unmatched. The CDR3 reads CASSPDRDSSYEQYF. Here the CDR3 DNA reads TGTGCCAGCTCACCCGACAGGGACAGCTCCTACGAGCAGTACTTC.

V gene TRBV9 combines with J gene TRBJ2-2; TRBD2 is a possible D gene (6 bases). V dropped 0 bases and J dropped 6 bases, with 21 bases sitting between them. Germline values: CDR1 SGDLS, CDR2 YYNGEE. CDR3 length: 18 amino acids. CDR3 protein: CASSVGEGVVWRAGELFF. Here the CDR3 DNA reads TGTGCCAGCAGCGTAGGAGAAGGGGTGGTTTGGAGGGCCGGGGAGCTGTTTTTT.

The V gene is TRBV11-3, the J gene TRBJ1-3; D call uncertain. Germline CDR1 is SGHNT and CDR2 is YENEEA. The CDR3 runs 13 residues. Trimming removed 5 bases from V and 4 bases from J, with 9 bases in between. CDR3 sequence (DNA): TGTGCCAGCAGCCCCGACACCGGAAACACCATATATTTT. Its protein product is CASSPDTGNTIYF.

V gene TRBV11-3 combines with J gene TRBJ2-7; a weak D match, TRBD1 (6 bases). Germline V gene lookup returns CDR1 SGHNT and CDR2 YENEEA. Trimming took off 4 bases at V and 5 bases at J, with 15 bases between the two ends. This CDR3 contains 14 residues. The CDR3 DNA reads as TGTGCCAGCAGCTCCCTCAGGGGAAGCCACGAGCAGTACTTC. Translated: CASSSLRGSHEQYF.

The rearrangement uses TRBV11-2 and TRBJ2-5; TRBD2 matches 9 bases. From germline, CDR1 is SGHAT and CDR2 FQNNGV. The CDR3 is 16 residues long. The junction had 9 bases not matched to a gene; V was cut back by 5 bases and J by 2 bases. CDR3 sequence: CASSPAGGKPQETQYF. The CDR3 coding sequence is TGTGCCAGCAGCCCGGCGGGGGGGAAGCCACAAGAGACCCAGTACTTC.

There are a few counts of this clone. The chain couples TRBV7-2 to TRBJ1-2; TRBD1 is a possible D gene (5 bases). V was trimmed by 1 base and J by 3 bases, leaving 12 bases between them. The germline V gene has CDR1 SGHTA and CDR2 FQGNSA. CDR3 length equals 15 residues. The CDR3: CASSLEGHEDYGYTF. The CDR3 DNA reads TGTGCCAGCAGCTTAGAGGGGCACGAGGACTATGGCTACACCTTC.

J is TRBJ1-5 and V is TRBV5-1; D not resolved. This CDR3 contains 16 residues. The V and J ends lost 0 bases and 0 bases respectively, with 10 bases between them. CDR1 is SGHRS, CDR2 YFSETQ, per germline. Here the CDR3 reads CASSLEGGNSNQPQHF. CDR3 coding DNA: TGCGCCAGCAGCTTGGAGGGAGGTAATAGCAATCAGCCCCAGCATTTT.